Listed below are T cell receptor beta chains from one sample, sequenced in a study of graft-versus-host responses after intestinal transplantation. Some clones are missing from TCRdb's copy, which holds only in-frame ones; the method was immunoSEQ multiplex PCR. Among 90,000 to 100,000 clones listed, roughly 90% were seen once. No cognate antigen is known for these TCRs. Sample: unstimulated CD8+ T cells sorted from spleen or lymph node cells, taken before intestinal transplant. The origin of the receptors is a human donor who received an intestinal transplant. Both conserved end residues are part of each CDR3. D genes are given only for firm matches. Clone size is not always given. Where it is, it says once, few, many or a class for expanded clones.

TGTGCCACCTATACTTTAAGTCAGTTCTTC | CATYTLSQFF | once | TRBJ2-1 | TRBV5-8 | -
TGCGCCAGCAGCCTATCGACAGGGGGTGGCGAGACCCAGTACTTC | CASSLSTGGGETQYF | - | TRBJ2-5 | TRBV4-1 | TRBD1
TGTGCCAGCACCTACTCCCCGGACACCTTCTATGGCTACACCTTC | CASTYSPDTFYGYTF | - | TRBJ1-2 | TRBV6-5 | -
TGTGCCAGCAGCGTTCGGGACAGACCCCACGATAACTATGGCTACACCTTC | CASSVRDRPHDNYGYTF | - | TRBJ1-2 | TRBV9 | TRBD1
TGTGCCAGCAGTTACTCGGAGATAATGAACACTGAAGCTTTCTTT | CASSYSEIMNTEAFF | - | TRBJ1-1 | TRBV6-5 | -
TGTGCCAGCAGTCCCCTTGACAGGGGACGAGAGACCCAGTACTTC | CASSPLDRGRETQYF | - | TRBJ2-5 | TRBV27 | TRBD1
TGTGCCTGGACTAGCGGGGCCCGGGAGACCCAGTACTTC | CAWTSGARETQYF | - | TRBJ2-5 | TRBV30 | TRBD2
TGTGCCAGTAGTATCCGGACTAGCGCGGTGGGGAACACCGGGGAGCTGTTTTTT | CASSIRTSAVGNTGELFF | - | TRBJ2-2 | TRBV19 | TRBD2
TGTGCCAGCAGCTCTAAACCGGGACAGACAGACAAAAACATTCAGTACTTC | CASSSKPGQTDKNIQYF | - | TRBJ2-4 | TRBV11-2 | TRBD1
TGTGCCAGCAGCTTTCCCTTCAGCCGGGGAACCGCTGAAGCTTTCTTT | CASSFPFSRGTAEAFF | - | TRBJ1-1 | TRBV7-9 | -